The rows below give T cell receptor beta chains drawn from one sample of a study of brain metastases from non-small cell lung cancer. Data came from immunoSEQ multiplex PCR; TCRdb stores just in-frame clones and leaves some out. The table has a few thousand clones, 85% to 90% seen once. The sample taken for sequencing was tumor-adjacent normal tissue. These receptors all come from a donor at least 40 years old with non-small cell lung cancer. The conserved cysteine and the conserved F or W are not part of the CDR3 here. Not every row has a clone size; where given, it reads once, few, many or a size class.

j_call,v_call,clone_size,cdr3_aa
TRBJ1-1,TRBV13,once,ASSLGRTNTEAF
TRBJ2-5,TRBV7-9,-,ASSWTEGTAETQY
TRBJ1-1,TRBV7-2,-,ASSLAWGEAF
TRBJ2-1,TRBV15,-,ATSGYFSGGYEQF
TRBJ2-5,TRBV2,-,ASSGPPGEWYQETQY
TRBJ1-5,TRBV6-4,-,ASSAQGRHRFQPQH
TRBJ1-1,TRBV7-2,-,ASSLQGDYTEAF
TRBJ1-2,TRBV19,-,AIRKGDYGYT
TRBJ1-3,TRBV18,-,ASSPGQDRNTIY
TRBJ1-2,TRBV6-5,few,ASTPGGVGGYT
TRBJ2-7,TRBV24-1,-,ATSSSGAEGGIYEQY
TRBJ1-5,TRBV5-1,-,ASSLEWGSNQPQH
TRBJ2-2,TRBV13,once,ASSDYRGSGELF
TRBJ1-1,TRBV30,-,AGSGRSTGANTEVF